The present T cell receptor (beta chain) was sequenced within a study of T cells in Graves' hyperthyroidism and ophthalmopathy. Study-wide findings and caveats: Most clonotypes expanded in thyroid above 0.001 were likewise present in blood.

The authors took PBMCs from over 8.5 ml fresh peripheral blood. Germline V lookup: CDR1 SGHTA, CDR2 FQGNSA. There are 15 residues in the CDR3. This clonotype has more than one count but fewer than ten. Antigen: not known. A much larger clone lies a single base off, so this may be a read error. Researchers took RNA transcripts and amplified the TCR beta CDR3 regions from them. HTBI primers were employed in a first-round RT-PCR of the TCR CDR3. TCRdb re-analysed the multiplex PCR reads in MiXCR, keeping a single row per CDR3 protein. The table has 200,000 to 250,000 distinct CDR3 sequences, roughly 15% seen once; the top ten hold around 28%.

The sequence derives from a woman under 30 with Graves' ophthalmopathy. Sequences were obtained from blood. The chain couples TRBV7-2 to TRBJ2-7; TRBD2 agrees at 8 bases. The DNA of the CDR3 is TGTGCCAGCAGCTTAGTAAGCGGGAGCTCCTACGAGCGGTACTTC. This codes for CASSLVSGSSYERYF.